This TCR beta chain was sequenced in a study of T cell responses to AZD1222 COVID-19 vaccine. Study overall: Second-dose intervals near 4 or 12 weeks were combined.

TCRdb's copy holds only in-frame clones and misses some; the assay was immunoSEQ multiplex PCR. The sample carries about 97,000 clones, 85% to 90% recorded once. As to this clone: Its antigen remains unknown.

CDR3 length equals 14 residues. V lost 5 bases and J 3 bases, leaving 11 bases between the germline ends. Germline V gene sequence: CDR1 SEHNR, CDR2 FQNEAQ (reference sequence). Findings of the study overall: Spike-specific TCR breadth and depth were elevated following two AZD1222 doses. Clonal diversity was possibly underestimated, and white British individuals and females predominated among donors.

This specimen consisted of peripheral blood, obtained on day 0 of AZD1222 vaccination. The sequence came from an adult in good health. This chain connects TRBV7-9 to TRBJ1-5; the D is unclear. CDR3: CASSARDYNQPQHF. The CDR3 DNA is TGTGCCAGCAGCGCCCGGGATTACAATCAGCCCCAGCATTTT.